The next 17 T cell receptor beta chains were all read from a single sample in a study of patients and donors after allogeneic stem cell transplantation. TCRdb re-called the RT-PCR reads through MiXCR, storing one row per CDR3 protein. This table has about 110,000 distinct CDR3 sequences, over 30% appearing once. The sequenced material came from blood, either unsorted or a sorted T cell fraction (not recorded which). The source of these receptors is a human donor who was either an allogeneic HSCT recipient or a stem cell or donor lymphocyte infusion donor (not recorded which). It is not recorded whose cells these are; they may come from a transplant donor.

This clonotype was found a few times. V usage is TRBV6-5 and J usage is TRBJ2-7, with 13 bases fitting TRBD2. The V segment lost 2 bases and the J segment 4 bases; nucleotides outside the gene matches: 2. CDR1 is MNHEY, CDR2 SVGAGI, per germline. CDR3 length equals 15 residues. DNA for the CDR3: TGTGCCAGCAGTTACGCGGGACTAGCGGGGTACGAGCAGTACTTC. Translated, it gives CASSYAGLAGYEQYF.

V and J are TRBV6-2 or TRBV6-3 and TRBJ2-1; TRBD2 matches 11 bases. In germline, CDR1 is MNHEY, CDR2 SVGEGT. This CDR3 region has 15 residues. The V segment lost 6 bases and the J segment 4 bases; nucleotides outside the gene matches: 5. The CDR3 coding sequence is TGTGCCAGCAGCAAGGGACTAGCGGCTTACAATGAGCAGTTCTTC. It yields the protein CASSKGLAAYNEQFF.

The chain has TRBV20-1 and TRBJ2-6, with 7 bases fitting TRBD1. V lost 0 bases to trimming and J lost 9 bases; unmatched junction nucleotides: 14. CDR3 length equals 17 residues. Germline assignment: CDR1 DFQATT and CDR2 SNEGSKA (reference sequence). The CDR3 region has the DNA TGCAGTGCTAGAGATCCCGACAGGGACCTAATTGGCAACGTCCTGACTTTC. Protein: CSARDPDRDLIGNVLTF.

The chain couples TRBV20-1 to TRBJ2-1; D tentatively reads TRBD1 or TRBD2 (6 bases each). The CDR3 consists of 15 residues. V lost 3 bases and J 2 bases, leaving 14 bases between the germline ends. The V gene's germline CDR1 is DFQATT and CDR2 SNEGSKA (reference sequence). Here the CDR3 reads CSASIPGAAYNEQFF. The CDR3 nucleotides read TGCAGTGCTAGTATTCCGGGGGCGGCCTACAATGAGCAGTTCTTC.

This rearrangement joins TRBV5-1 to TRBJ2-1; 9 nucleotides agree with TRBD1. From germline, CDR1 is SGHRS and CDR2 YFSETQ. J lost 4 bases, V lost 7 bases, and 9 bases had no gene match. This CDR3 is built from 15 residues. The CDR3 DNA sequence: TGCGCCAGCCCGGGGACAGGGCATACGTACAATGAGCAGTTCTTC. Translated: CASPGTGHTYNEQFF.

The chain uses TRBV28 and TRBJ2-5, with D possibly being TRBD1 or TRBD2 (5 bases each). V lost 2 bases and J 4 bases, leaving 8 bases between the germline ends. This CDR3 has 13 residues. Germline V gene data show CDR1 as MDHEN and CDR2 as SYDVKM. This CDR3 is CASSLIGGETQYF. Written as DNA, the CDR3 is TGTGCCAGCAGTTTAATTGGGGGAGAGACCCAGTACTTC.

The V call is TRBV6-6, the J call TRBJ2-3; D not certain. CDR1 MNHNY and CDR2 SVGAGI come from the germline V gene (reference sequence). The CDR3 runs to 12 residues. The V end was cut by 8 bases, the J end by 6 bases, with 12 bases between. CDR3 residues: CASGWMGDTQYF. The CDR3 nucleotides read TGTGCCAGCGGGTGGATGGGGGATACGCAGTATTTT.

This clonotype was counted between two and nine times. This chain connects TRBV7-8 to TRBJ2-5; perhaps TRBD1 as D (6 bases). Trimming stripped 8 bases from V and 0 bases from J, with 16 bases between. This CDR3 contains 15 residues. Germline-derived CDR1 and CDR2 are SGHVS and FQNEAQ. The DNA for the CDR3 is TGTGCCAGCTTGGAACCGACAGGATACCAAGAGACCCAGTACTTC. Its translation: CASLEPTGYQETQYF.

The chain links TRBV5-1 to TRBJ2-7, with D unresolved. Per the germline V gene, CDR1 is SGHRS and CDR2 is YFSETQ. The CDR3 is 16 residues long. Trimming removed 0 bases at V and 2 bases at J, with 15 bases between. CDR3 amino acids: CASSLGSTQRPYEQYF. In nucleotides, the CDR3 is TGCGCCAGCAGCTTGGGGAGCACACAAAGACCCTACGAGCAGTACTTC.

There are a few counts of this clonotype. This rearrangement joins TRBV4-3 to TRBJ2-2; D gene unclear. Germline-derived CDR1 and CDR2 are LGHNA and YSLEER. There are 16 residues in the CDR3. V lost 4 bases and J 2 bases, leaving 14 bases between the germline ends. Here the CDR3 reads CASSLWLWPNTGELFF. CDR3 coding DNA: TGCGCCAGCAGCCTGTGGTTGTGGCCCAACACCGGGGAGCTGTTTTTT.

V usage is TRBV5-1 and J usage is TRBJ1-1; possible D gene TRBD1, 5 bases. Germline V gene data show CDR1 as SGHRS and CDR2 as YFSETQ. The CDR3 sequence is 15 residues long. Trimming took off 3 bases at V and 3 bases at J, with 15 bases between the two ends. CDR3 residues: CASSSGTFLDTEAFF. CDR3 DNA sequence: TGCGCCAGCAGCTCCGGGACTTTCTTAGACACTGAAGCTTTCTTT.

The chain is built from TRBV27 and TRBJ1-5, with D perhaps TRBD1 (6 bases). V was trimmed by 2 bases and J by 1 base, leaving 12 bases between them. The CDR3 spans 16 residues. The V gene's germline CDR1 is MNHEY and CDR2 SMNVEV (reference sequence). CDR3: CASSLTGAWSNQPQHF. The CDR3 DNA reads as TGTGCCAGCAGTTTAACGGGGGCATGGAGCAATCAGCCCCAGCATTTT.

The V call is TRBV15, the J call TRBJ1-6; 10 bases line up with TRBD1. The V and J ends lost 9 bases and 10 bases, in that order; junction bases with no gene match: 12. The CDR3 has 15 residues. Germline V CDR1 and CDR2: LNHNV, YYDKDF (reference sequence). The CDR3 is CATPPLGQGDSPLHF. CDR3 bases: TGTGCCACTCCACCCCTTGGACAGGGGGACTCACCCCTCCACTTT.

This clonotype was picked up a small number of times. The rearrangement uses TRBV7-8 and TRBJ1-4; TRBD1 is a possible D gene (5 bases). The germline V gene encodes CDR1 SGHVS and CDR2 FQNEAQ. CDR3 size: 14 residues. Trimming shortened V by 3 bases and J by 1 base, and 6 bases separated the two germline ends. The CDR3 nucleotides read TGTGCCAGCAGCTTCAGGGAAACTAATGAAAAACTGTTTTTT. This encodes CASSFRETNEKLFF.

This clonotype was counted between two and nine times. The rearrangement joins TRBV5-1 to TRBJ2-3; possible D gene TRBD1, 6 bases. Trimming stripped 4 bases from V and 2 bases from J, with 11 bases between. Germline V lookup: CDR1 SGHRS, CDR2 YFSETQ. This CDR3 has 14 amino acids. The CDR3 sequence is CASSTQGTTDTQYF. CDR3 coding DNA: TGCGCCAGCAGCACTCAGGGGACCACAGATACGCAGTATTTT.

This rearrangement joins TRBV21-1 to TRBJ2-3. TRBV21-1 is termed a pseudogene. The CDR3 has 12 amino acids. The CDR3 coding sequence is TGTGCCAGCAGCAAAGTGGATGATACGCAGTATTTT. This encodes CASSKVDDTQYF.

This clonotype was found many times. The genes are TRBV10-3 and TRBJ2-1; 9 bases are a match to TRBD2. The germline V gene encodes CDR1 ENHRY and CDR2 SYGVKD. V was clipped by 7 bases and J by 5 bases; unmatched bases: 6. This CDR3 region has 14 residues. The CDR3 loop reads CAIKVVAGDNEQFF. CDR3 nucleotides: TGTGCCATCAAGGTGGTAGCGGGAGACAATGAGCAGTTCTTC.